This T cell receptor (beta chain) was retrieved from a study of cytomegalovirus exposure and HLA in healthy donors. Findings of the study overall: In vitro checks showed that a few CMV-associated chains really do target CMV antigens. Subsequent analysis of the 100 to 150 validation repertoires found a tendency for first-cohort TCR clusters to co-occur.

To note about this clone: Its antigen is currently unknown.

Method: immunoSEQ multiplex PCR; TCRdb's copy keeps in-frame clones and lacks some. The sample contains 250,000 to 350,000 clones, around 90% of which appear only once. The validation cohort, a group of roughly 120 subjects, included the donors and was separate from the approximately 670-subject first cohort. The sequenced sample consisted of PBMCs. The sequence was obtained from a woman younger than 45 in good health and CMV-seropositive.

The CDR3 here is CASIDDRDRNYEQYF. CDR3 nucleotides: TGTGCCAGCATCGACGACCGGGACCGGAACTACGAGCAGTACTTC. This chain joins TRBV7-9 and TRBJ2-7; D is tentatively TRBD1 or TRBD2 (5 bases each). Germline V lookup: CDR1 SEHNR, CDR2 FQNEAQ (reference sequence). The germline V and J ends were trimmed by 7 bases and 3 bases, with 19 bases remaining between them. The CDR3 spans 15 residues.